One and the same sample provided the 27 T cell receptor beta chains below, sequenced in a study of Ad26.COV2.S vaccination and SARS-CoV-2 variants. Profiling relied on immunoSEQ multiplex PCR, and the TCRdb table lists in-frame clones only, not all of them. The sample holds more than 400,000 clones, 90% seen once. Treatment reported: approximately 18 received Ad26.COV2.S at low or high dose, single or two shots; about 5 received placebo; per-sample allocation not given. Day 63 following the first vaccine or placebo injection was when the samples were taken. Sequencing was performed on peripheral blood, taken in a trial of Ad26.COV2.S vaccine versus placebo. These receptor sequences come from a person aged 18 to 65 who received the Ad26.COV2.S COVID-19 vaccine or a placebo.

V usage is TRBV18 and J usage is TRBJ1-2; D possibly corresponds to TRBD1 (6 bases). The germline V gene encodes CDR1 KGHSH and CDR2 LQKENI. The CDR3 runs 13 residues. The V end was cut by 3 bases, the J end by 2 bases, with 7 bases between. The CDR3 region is CASSPTGNYGYTF. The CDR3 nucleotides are TGTGCCAGCTCACCCACAGGGAACTATGGCTACACCTTC.

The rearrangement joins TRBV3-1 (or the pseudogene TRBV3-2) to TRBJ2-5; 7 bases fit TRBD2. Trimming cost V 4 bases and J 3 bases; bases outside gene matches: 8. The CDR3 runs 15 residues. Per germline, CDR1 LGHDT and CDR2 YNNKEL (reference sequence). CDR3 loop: CASSRLSSGKETQYF. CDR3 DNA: TGTGCCAGCAGCCGCCTCTCTAGCGGAAAAGAGACCCAGTACTTC.

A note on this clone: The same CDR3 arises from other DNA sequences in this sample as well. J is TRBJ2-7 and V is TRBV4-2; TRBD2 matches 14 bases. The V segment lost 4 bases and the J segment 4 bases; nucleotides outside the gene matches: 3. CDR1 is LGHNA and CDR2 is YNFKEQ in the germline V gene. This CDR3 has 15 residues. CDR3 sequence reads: CASSRGTSGSYEQYF. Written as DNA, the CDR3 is TGTGCCAGCAGCCGGGGGACTAGCGGGAGTTACGAGCAGTACTTC.

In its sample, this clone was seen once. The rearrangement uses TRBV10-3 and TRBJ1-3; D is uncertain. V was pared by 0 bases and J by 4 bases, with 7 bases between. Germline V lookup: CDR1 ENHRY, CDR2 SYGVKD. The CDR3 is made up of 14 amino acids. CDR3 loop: CAISESAAGNTIYF. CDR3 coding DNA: TGTGCCATCAGTGAGTCGGCAGCCGGAAACACCATATATTTT.

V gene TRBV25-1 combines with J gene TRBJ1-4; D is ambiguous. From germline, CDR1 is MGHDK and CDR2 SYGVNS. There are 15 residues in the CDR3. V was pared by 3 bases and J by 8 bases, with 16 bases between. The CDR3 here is CASSEGLSLGEKLFF. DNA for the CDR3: TGTGCCAGCAGTGAGGGATTGTCGCTAGGGGAAAAACTGTTTTTT. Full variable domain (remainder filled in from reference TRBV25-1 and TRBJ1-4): EADIYQTPRYLVIGTGKKITLECSQTMGHDKMYWYQQDPGMELHLIHYSYGVNSTEKGDLSSESTVSRIRTEHFPLTLESARPSHTSQYLCASSEGLSLGEKLFFGSGTQLSVL.

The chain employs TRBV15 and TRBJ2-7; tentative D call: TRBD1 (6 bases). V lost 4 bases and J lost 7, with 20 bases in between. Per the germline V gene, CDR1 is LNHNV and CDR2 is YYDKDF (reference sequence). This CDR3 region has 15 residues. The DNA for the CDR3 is TGTGCCACCAGCAACCTACAGGGCCGACTTGGGGAGCAGTACTTC. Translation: CATSNLQGRLGEQYF.

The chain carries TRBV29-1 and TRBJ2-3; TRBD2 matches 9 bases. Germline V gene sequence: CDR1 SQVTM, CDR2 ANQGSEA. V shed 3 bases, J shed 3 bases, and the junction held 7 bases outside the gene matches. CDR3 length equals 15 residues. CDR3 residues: CSVDSLAGRTDTQYF. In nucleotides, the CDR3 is TGCAGCGTTGACTCGCTAGCGGGACGTACAGATACGCAGTATTTT.

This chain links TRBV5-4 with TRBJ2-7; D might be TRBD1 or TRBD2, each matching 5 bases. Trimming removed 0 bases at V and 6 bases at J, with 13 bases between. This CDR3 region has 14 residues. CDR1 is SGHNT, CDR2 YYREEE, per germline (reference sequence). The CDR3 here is CASSLARDGGEQYF. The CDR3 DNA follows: TGTGCCAGCAGCTTGGCCCGGGACGGCGGCGAGCAGTACTTC. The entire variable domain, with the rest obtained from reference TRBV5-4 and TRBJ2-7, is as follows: ETGVTQSPTHLIKTRGQQVTLRCSSQSGHNTVSWYQQALGQGPQFIFQYYREEENGRGNFPPRFSGLQFPNYSSELNVNALELDDSALYLCASSLARDGGEQYFGPGTRLTVT.

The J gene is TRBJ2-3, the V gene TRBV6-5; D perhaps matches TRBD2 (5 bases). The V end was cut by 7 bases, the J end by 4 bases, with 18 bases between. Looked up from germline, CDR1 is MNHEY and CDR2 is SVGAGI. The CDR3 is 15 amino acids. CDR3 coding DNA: TGTGCCAGCACCCTCCGGGGTCGGGGTTCAGATACGCAGTATTTT. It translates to CASTLRGRGSDTQYF.

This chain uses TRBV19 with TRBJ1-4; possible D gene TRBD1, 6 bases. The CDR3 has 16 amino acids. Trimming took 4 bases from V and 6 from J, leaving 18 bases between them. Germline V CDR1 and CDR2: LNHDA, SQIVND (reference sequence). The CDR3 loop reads CASSRGTGRGDEKLFF. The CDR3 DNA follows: TGTGCCAGTAGTAGAGGGACGGGCAGGGGCGATGAAAAACTGTTTTTT.

The chain's CDR3 is CASSASNREVELFF. Written as DNA, the CDR3 is TGTGCCAGCAGCGCGTCTAATAGGGAAGTGGAGCTGTTTTTT. The rearrangement joins TRBV9 to TRBJ2-2; D is unresolved. The V and J ends lost 3 bases and 10 bases respectively, with 16 bases between them. This CDR3 is built from 14 residues. Germline CDR1 is SGDLS and CDR2 is YYNGEE. The full variable domain, its missing parts supplied by reference TRBV9 and TRBJ2-2, is DSGVTQTPKHLITATGQRVTLRCSPRSGDLSVYWYQQSLDQGLQFLIQYYNGEERAKGNILERFSAQQFPDLHSELNLSSLELGDSALYFCASSASNREVELFFGEGSRLTVL.

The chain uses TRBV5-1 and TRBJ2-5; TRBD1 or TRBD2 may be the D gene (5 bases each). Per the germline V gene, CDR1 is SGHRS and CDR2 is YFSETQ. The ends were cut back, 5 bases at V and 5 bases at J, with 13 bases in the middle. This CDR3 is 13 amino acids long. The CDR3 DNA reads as TGCGCCAGCAGTCGTGATTGGGGGGAGACCCAGTACTTC. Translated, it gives CASSRDWGETQYF.

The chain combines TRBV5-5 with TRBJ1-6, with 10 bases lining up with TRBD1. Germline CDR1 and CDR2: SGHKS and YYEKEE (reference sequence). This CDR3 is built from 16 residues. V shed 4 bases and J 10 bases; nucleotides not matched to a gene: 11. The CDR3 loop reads CASSINPGTGESPLHF. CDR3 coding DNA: TGTGCCAGCAGCATCAACCCCGGGACAGGGGAATCACCCCTCCACTTT. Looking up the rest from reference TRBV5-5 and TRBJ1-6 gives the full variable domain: DAGVTQSPTHLIKTRGQQVTLRCSPISGHKSVSWYQQVLGQGPQFIFQYYEKEERGRGNFPDRFSARQFPNYSSELNVNALLLGDSALYLCASSINPGTGESPLHFGNGTRLTVT.

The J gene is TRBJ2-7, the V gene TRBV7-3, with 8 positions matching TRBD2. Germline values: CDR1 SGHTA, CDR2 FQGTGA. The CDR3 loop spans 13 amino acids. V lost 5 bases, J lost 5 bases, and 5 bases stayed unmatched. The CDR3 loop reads CASSRGLAHEQYF. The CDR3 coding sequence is TGTGCCAGCAGCCGCGGACTAGCCCACGAGCAGTACTTC.

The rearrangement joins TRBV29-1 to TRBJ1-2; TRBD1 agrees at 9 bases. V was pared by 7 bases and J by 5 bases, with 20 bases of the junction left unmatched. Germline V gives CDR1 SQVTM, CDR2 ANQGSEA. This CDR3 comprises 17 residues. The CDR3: CSAWDREISAVGYGYTF. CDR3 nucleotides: TGCAGCGCCTGGGACAGGGAAATTTCTGCCGTCGGTTATGGCTACACCTTC.

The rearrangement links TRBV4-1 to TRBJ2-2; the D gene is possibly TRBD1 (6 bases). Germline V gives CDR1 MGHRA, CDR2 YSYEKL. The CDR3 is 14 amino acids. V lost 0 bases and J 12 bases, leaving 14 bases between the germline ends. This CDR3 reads CASSQEGGREKLFF. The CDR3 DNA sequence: TGCGCCAGCAGCCAAGAAGGGGGTAGAGAGAAGCTGTTTTTT.

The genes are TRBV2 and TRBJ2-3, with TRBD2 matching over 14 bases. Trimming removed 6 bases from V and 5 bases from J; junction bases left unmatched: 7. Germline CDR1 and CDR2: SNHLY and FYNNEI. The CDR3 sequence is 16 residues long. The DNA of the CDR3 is TGTGCCAGCAGGCTGGGACTAGCGGGAGTCAAAGATACGCAGTATTTT. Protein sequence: CASRLGLAGVKDTQYF.

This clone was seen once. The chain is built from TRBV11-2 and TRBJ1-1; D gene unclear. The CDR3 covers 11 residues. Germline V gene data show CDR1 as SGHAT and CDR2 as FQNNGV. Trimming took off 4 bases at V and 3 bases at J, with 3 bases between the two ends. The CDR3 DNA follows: TGTGCCAGCAGCTCTGACACTGAAGCTTTCTTT. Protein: CASSSDTEAFF.

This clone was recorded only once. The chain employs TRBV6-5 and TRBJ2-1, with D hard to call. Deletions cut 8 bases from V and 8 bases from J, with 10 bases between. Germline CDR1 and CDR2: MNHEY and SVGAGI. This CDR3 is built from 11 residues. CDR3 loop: CASQLYDEQFF. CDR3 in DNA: TGTGCCAGCCAGCTGTATGATGAGCAGTTCTTC.

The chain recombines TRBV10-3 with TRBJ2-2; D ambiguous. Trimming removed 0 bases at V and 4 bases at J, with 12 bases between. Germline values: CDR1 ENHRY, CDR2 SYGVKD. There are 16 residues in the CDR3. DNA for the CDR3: TGTGCCATCAGTGAGTCGGGGTGGGAAACCACCGGGGAGCTGTTTTTT. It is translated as CAISESGWETTGELFF.

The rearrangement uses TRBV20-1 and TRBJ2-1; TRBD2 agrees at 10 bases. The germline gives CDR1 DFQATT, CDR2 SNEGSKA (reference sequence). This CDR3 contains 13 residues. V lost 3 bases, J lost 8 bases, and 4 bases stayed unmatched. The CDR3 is CSASVLAGDEQFF. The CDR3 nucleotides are TGCAGTGCTAGTGTCCTAGCGGGAGATGAGCAGTTCTTC.

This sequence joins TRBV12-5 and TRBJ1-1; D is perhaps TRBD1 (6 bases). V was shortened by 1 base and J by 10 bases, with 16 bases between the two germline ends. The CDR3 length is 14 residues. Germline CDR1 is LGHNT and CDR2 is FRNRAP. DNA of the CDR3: TGTGCTAGTGGTTTGGACCTCCAGGGGTGGGCAGCTTTCTTT. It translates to CASGLDLQGWAAFF.

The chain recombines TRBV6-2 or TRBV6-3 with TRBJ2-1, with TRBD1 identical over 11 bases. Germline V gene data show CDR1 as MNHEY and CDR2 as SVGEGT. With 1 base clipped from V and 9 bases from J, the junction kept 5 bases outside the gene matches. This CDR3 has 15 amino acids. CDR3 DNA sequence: TGTGCCAGCAGTTACTTACGGACAGGGGGCGGTGAGCAGTTCTTC. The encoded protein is CASSYLRTGGGEQFF.

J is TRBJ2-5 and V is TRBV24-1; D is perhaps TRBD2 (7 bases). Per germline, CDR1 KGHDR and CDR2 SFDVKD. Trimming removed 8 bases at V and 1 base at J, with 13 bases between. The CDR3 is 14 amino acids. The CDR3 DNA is TGTGCCACCATGGGGGGGGCGGGCCAAGAGACCCAGTACTTC. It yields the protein CATMGGAGQETQYF.

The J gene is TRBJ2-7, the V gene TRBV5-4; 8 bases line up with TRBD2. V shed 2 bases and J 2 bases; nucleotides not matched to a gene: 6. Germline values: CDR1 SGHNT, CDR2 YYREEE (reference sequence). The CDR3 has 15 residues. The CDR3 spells CASSFRAAGAYEQYF. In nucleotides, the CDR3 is TGTGCCAGCAGCTTCCGTGCAGCGGGAGCCTACGAGCAGTACTTC.

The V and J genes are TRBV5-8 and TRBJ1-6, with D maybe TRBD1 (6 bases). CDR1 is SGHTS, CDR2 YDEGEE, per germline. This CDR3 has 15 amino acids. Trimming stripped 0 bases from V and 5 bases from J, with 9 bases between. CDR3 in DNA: TGTGCCAGCAGCTTGGGGACAGCCAATAATTCACCCCTCCACTTT. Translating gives CASSLGTANNSPLHF. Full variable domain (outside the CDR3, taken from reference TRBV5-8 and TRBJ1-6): EAGVTQSPTHLIKTRGQQATLRCSPISGHTSVYWYQQALGLGLQFLLWYDEGEERNRGNFPPRFSGRQFPNYSSELNVNALELEDSALYLCASSLGTANNSPLHFGNGTRLTVT.

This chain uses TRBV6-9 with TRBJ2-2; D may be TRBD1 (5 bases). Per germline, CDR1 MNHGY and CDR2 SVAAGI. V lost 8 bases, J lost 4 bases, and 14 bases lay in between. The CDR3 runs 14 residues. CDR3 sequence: CASLSQGGTGELFF. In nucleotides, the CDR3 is TGTGCCAGCCTCTCCCAGGGCGGCACCGGGGAGCTGTTTTTT.